These T cell receptor beta chains were read from a single sample in a study of blood T cell repertoires in COVID-19. The method was immunoSEQ multiplex PCR; TCRdb's version includes in-frame clones alone and lacks a portion of them. Of roughly 130,000 clones listed, about 80% are singletons. Sequencing input: peripheral blood. These receptors were taken from a woman aged 80 or older with acute or convalescent COVID-19. Each CDR3 is given with its conserved first and last residue. Each record gives: clone size, V gene, J gene, D gene, CDR3 DNA, CDR3 protein. The D gene is left open where the match is weak. Size is stated for part of the rows, as once, few or many counts, or as a class when the clone is expanded.

clone size: few; V gene: TRBV19; J gene: TRBJ1-3; D gene: -; CDR3 DNA: TGTGCCAGTAGTATCAGACTCTTGAGCTCTGGAAACACCATATATTTT; CDR3 protein: CASSIRLLSSGNTIYF
clone size: -; V gene: TRBV7-3; J gene: TRBJ2-5; D gene: -; CDR3 DNA: TGTGCCAGCAGCCCGGACAGAGAGACCCAGTACTTC; CDR3 protein: CASSPDRETQYF
clone size: -; V gene: TRBV29-1; J gene: TRBJ2-7; D gene: -; CDR3 DNA: TGCAGGGTTCTAAATCCCTACGAGCAGTACTTC; CDR3 protein: CRVLNPYEQYF
clone size: -; V gene: TRBV4-1; J gene: TRBJ1-2; D gene: -; CDR3 DNA: TGCGCCAGCAGCCCCGGGAACAGGGCGCCCTATGGCTACACCTTC; CDR3 protein: CASSPGNRAPYGYTF
clone size: -; V gene: TRBV4-2; J gene: TRBJ2-2; D gene: -; CDR3 DNA: TGTGCCAGCAGCCGCAGGGGTCCCGGGGAGCTGTTTTTT; CDR3 protein: CASSRRGPGELFF
clone size: -; V gene: TRBV6-6; J gene: TRBJ1-1; D gene: -; CDR3 DNA: TGTGCCAGCAGTTTCGACATGAACACTGAAGCTTTCTTT; CDR3 protein: CASSFDMNTEAFF
clone size: once; V gene: TRBV9; J gene: TRBJ2-3; D gene: -; CDR3 DNA: TGTGCCAGCAGCCCTCTTGGGCGGGGTTCCACATATACGCAGTATTTT; CDR3 protein: CASSPLGRGSTYTQYF
clone size: -; V gene: TRBV7-3; J gene: TRBJ2-1; D gene: TRBD1; CDR3 DNA: TGTGCCAGCAGCAAAAGCCGGGACAGGGGGTACAATGAGCAGTTCTTC; CDR3 protein: CASSKSRDRGYNEQFF
clone size: few; V gene: TRBV19; J gene: TRBJ1-1; D gene: -; CDR3 DNA: TGTGCCAGTAGCTGGGGGGGTTCCGGCACTGAAGCTTTCTTT; CDR3 protein: CASSWGGSGTEAFF
clone size: -; V gene: TRBV3-1/TRBV3-2; J gene: TRBJ2-3; D gene: -; CDR3 DNA: TGTGCCAGCAGCCAAGGGCTAGGGGGGGGAGATACGCAGTATTTT; CDR3 protein: CASSQGLGGGDTQYF
clone size: -; V gene: TRBV6-5; J gene: TRBJ1-3; D gene: TRBD1; CDR3 DNA: TGTGCCAGCATAGAGCCCTGGACAGGGGGCTATTTT; CDR3 protein: CASIEPWTGGYF
clone size: -; V gene: TRBV6-6; J gene: TRBJ1-3; D gene: -; CDR3 DNA: TGTGCCAGCAGAACGGACGGGACTGGAAACACCATATATTTT; CDR3 protein: CASRTDGTGNTIYF
clone size: -; V gene: TRBV7-6; J gene: TRBJ1-2; D gene: -; CDR3 DNA: TGTGCCAGCAGCTTAGGGGGGGGGAGAGCCTCTGGCTATGGCTACACCTTC; CDR3 protein: CASSLGGGRASGYGYTF
clone size: -; V gene: TRBV6-2/TRBV6-3; J gene: TRBJ2-7; D gene: -; CDR3 DNA: TGTGCCAGCAGTTACGCGGACACCCTCTACGAGCAGTACTTC; CDR3 protein: CASSYADTLYEQYF
clone size: -; V gene: TRBV5-4; J gene: TRBJ1-4; D gene: -; CDR3 DNA: TGTGCCAGCAGTTTCGGAGAGGAAAAACTGTTTTTT; CDR3 protein: CASSFGEEKLFF
clone size: -; V gene: TRBV30; J gene: TRBJ1-3; D gene: TRBD1; CDR3 DNA: TGTGCCTGGAGGTCTACAGGGGGGTTTGGAAACACCATATATTTT; CDR3 protein: CAWRSTGGFGNTIYF
clone size: once; V gene: TRBV10-3; J gene: TRBJ2-3; D gene: TRBD2; CDR3 DNA: TGTGCCATCAGGGGAACTAGCGGTCCAGATACGCAGTATTTT; CDR3 protein: CAIRGTSGPDTQYF
clone size: -; V gene: TRBV5-1; J gene: TRBJ1-3; D gene: -; CDR3 DNA: TGCGCCAGCAGCTTGACGGCTGGAAACACCATATATTTT; CDR3 protein: CASSLTAGNTIYF
clone size: few; V gene: TRBV6-5; J gene: TRBJ2-5; D gene: -; CDR3 DNA: TGTGCCAGCAGTTACTCAAGCGGACAGAATCGTTTGTACTTC; CDR3 protein: CASSYSSGQNRLYF
clone size: -; V gene: TRBV11-3; J gene: TRBJ2-7; D gene: TRBD1; CDR3 DNA: TGTGCCAGCAGCTCGGGACAGGGGAGGACCGACGAGCAGTACTTC; CDR3 protein: CASSSGQGRTDEQYF
clone size: -; V gene: TRBV5-1; J gene: TRBJ2-1; D gene: -; CDR3 DNA: TGCGCCAGCAGCGACGCTGACAGGTCCTACAATGAGCAGTTCTTC; CDR3 protein: CASSDADRSYNEQFF
clone size: -; V gene: TRBV7-8; J gene: TRBJ1-1; D gene: TRBD1; CDR3 DNA: TGTGCCAGCAGCCCCCGACAGGGGAGGGGGAACACTGAAGCTTTCTTT; CDR3 protein: CASSPRQGRGNTEAFF
clone size: few; V gene: TRBV29-1; J gene: TRBJ1-1; D gene: -; CDR3 DNA: TGCAGCGGCACTACACCGGGCAGGGTTGCTTTCTTT; CDR3 protein: CSGTTPGRVAFF
clone size: -; V gene: TRBV18; J gene: TRBJ2-7; D gene: TRBD2; CDR3 DNA: TGTGCCAGCTCACAGACCGAGCGGGGCCCCTACGAGCAGTACTTC; CDR3 protein: CASSQTERGPYEQYF
clone size: once; V gene: TRBV7-9; J gene: TRBJ1-2; D gene: -; CDR3 DNA: TGTGCCAGCAGCTTCCGGGACTTCTATGGCTACACCTTC; CDR3 protein: CASSFRDFYGYTF
clone size: -; V gene: TRBV7-3; J gene: TRBJ1-1; D gene: TRBD1; CDR3 DNA: TGTGCCAGCAGCTTCGGACAGGGTGAAGCTTTCTTT; CDR3 protein: CASSFGQGEAFF
clone size: once; V gene: TRBV7-2; J gene: TRBJ2-5; D gene: TRBD2; CDR3 DNA: TGTGCCAGCTGCCGGGGGGTCCGGGAGACCCAGTACTTC; CDR3 protein: CASCRGVRETQYF
clone size: once; V gene: TRBV6-1; J gene: TRBJ1-1; D gene: -; CDR3 DNA: TGTGCCAGCAGTGAAGAGCAGGACACTGAAGCTTTCTTT; CDR3 protein: CASSEEQDTEAFF
clone size: -; V gene: TRBV19; J gene: TRBJ1-1; D gene: TRBD1; CDR3 DNA: TGTGCCAGTAGTATACGGACAGGCGGCACTGAAGCTTTCTTT; CDR3 protein: CASSIRTGGTEAFF
clone size: few; V gene: TRBV2; J gene: TRBJ1-1; D gene: TRBD1; CDR3 DNA: TGTGCCAGCAGTCCTCCAGGGGGGATGAACACTGAAGCTTTCTTT; CDR3 protein: CASSPPGGMNTEAFF
clone size: -; V gene: TRBV5-4; J gene: TRBJ1-4; D gene: TRBD1; CDR3 DNA: TGTGCCAGCAGCTTGAGGGCAGGGGGCGCCGGAGAAAAACTGTTTTTT; CDR3 protein: CASSLRAGGAGEKLFF
clone size: -; V gene: TRBV27; J gene: TRBJ2-7; D gene: -; CDR3 DNA: TGTGCCAGCAGTTTACGTCCGGACAGCTACGAGCAGTACTTC; CDR3 protein: CASSLRPDSYEQYF
clone size: -; V gene: TRBV11-2; J gene: TRBJ2-7; D gene: -; CDR3 DNA: TGTGCCAGCAGCTTAGTTGTGAGGGGGGGCCAACACTACGAGCAGTACTTC; CDR3 protein: CASSLVVRGGQHYEQYF
clone size: -; V gene: TRBV7-9; J gene: TRBJ2-6; D gene: -; CDR3 DNA: TGTGCCAGCAGCTTAGGCCAGTTCAACGTCCTGACTTTC; CDR3 protein: CASSLGQFNVLTF
clone size: -; V gene: TRBV4-1; J gene: TRBJ1-1; D gene: -; CDR3 DNA: TGCGCCAGCAGCCATGTCACACCGTTGAACACTGAAGCTTTCTTT; CDR3 protein: CASSHVTPLNTEAFF
clone size: -; V gene: TRBV7-6; J gene: TRBJ2-7; D gene: TRBD2; CDR3 DNA: TGTGCCAGCAGCTTAGCGCCCCCCCTTAGACTAGCGGAGCGACCCTACGAGCAGTACTTC; CDR3 protein: CASSLAPPLRLAERPYEQYF
clone size: -; V gene: TRBV2; J gene: TRBJ1-2; D gene: TRBD1; CDR3 DNA: TGTGCCAGCAGCCCGGGACAGCGACCCGTCTATGGCTACACCTTC; CDR3 protein: CASSPGQRPVYGYTF
clone size: -; V gene: TRBV19; J gene: TRBJ1-4; D gene: -; CDR3 DNA: TGTGCCAGTAGTACGTCGAACACAGTTAATGAAAAACTGTTTTTT; CDR3 protein: CASSTSNTVNEKLFF
clone size: -; V gene: TRBV7-8; J gene: TRBJ1-1; D gene: -; CDR3 DNA: TGTGCCAGCAGCACCCATTCAGGGGTTGGCACTGAAGCTTTCTTT; CDR3 protein: CASSTHSGVGTEAFF
clone size: -; V gene: TRBV4-3; J gene: TRBJ2-2; D gene: -; CDR3 DNA: TGCGCCAGCAGCCAAGCGGGGAACACCGGGGAGCTGTTTTTT; CDR3 protein: CASSQAGNTGELFF
clone size: -; V gene: TRBV27; J gene: TRBJ1-1; D gene: -; CDR3 DNA: TGTGCCAGCAGGTTGGGTTGGGGGGGGATTTCTAACACTGAAGCTTTCTTT; CDR3 protein: CASRLGWGGISNTEAFF
clone size: -; V gene: TRBV7-2; J gene: TRBJ1-6; D gene: -; CDR3 DNA: TGTGCCAGCAGCTTCGGCCAGGGGATTTCACCCCTCCACTTT; CDR3 protein: CASSFGQGISPLHF
clone size: few; V gene: TRBV7-8; J gene: TRBJ1-5; D gene: -; CDR3 DNA: TGTGCCAGCACCGACTATTTTAATCAGCCCCAGCATTTT; CDR3 protein: CASTDYFNQPQHF
clone size: -; V gene: TRBV4-2; J gene: TRBJ1-5; D gene: TRBD1; CDR3 DNA: TGTGCCAGCAGCCAAGGTCTTACAGGGGATCAGCCCCAGCATTTT; CDR3 protein: CASSQGLTGDQPQHF
clone size: -; V gene: TRBV5-6; J gene: TRBJ1-3; D gene: -; CDR3 DNA: TGTGCCAGCAGCCCAGGACAGCGGAGGACTGGAAACACCATATATTTT; CDR3 protein: CASSPGQRRTGNTIYF
clone size: -; V gene: TRBV7-3; J gene: TRBJ1-1; D gene: -; CDR3 DNA: TGTGCCAGCAGCCCATCTCTCCGAGTTACTGAAGCTTTCTTT; CDR3 protein: CASSPSLRVTEAFF
clone size: -; V gene: TRBV5-1; J gene: TRBJ1-3; D gene: TRBD1; CDR3 DNA: TGCGCCAGCAGCTTGGCCCGGGACAGATTGAACTCTGGAAACACCATATATTTT; CDR3 protein: CASSLARDRLNSGNTIYF
clone size: -; V gene: TRBV5-1; J gene: TRBJ1-2; D gene: -; CDR3 DNA: TGCGCCAGCCAGCCCGGCGGGGGTGAGGGAGGCTACACCTTC; CDR3 protein: CASQPGGGEGGYTF
clone size: -; V gene: TRBV4-1; J gene: TRBJ2-1; D gene: -; CDR3 DNA: TGCGCCAGCAGCCTTCCGTGGGGCACCTACAATGAGCAGTTCTTC; CDR3 protein: CASSLPWGTYNEQFF
clone size: -; V gene: TRBV10-3; J gene: TRBJ1-2; D gene: TRBD1; CDR3 DNA: TGTGCCATCAGTGGTCCTTCCCGGGACAGGGACCAATCTAACTATGGCTACACCTTC; CDR3 protein: CAISGPSRDRDQSNYGYTF
clone size: -; V gene: TRBV7-2; J gene: TRBJ2-1; D gene: TRBD2; CDR3 DNA: TGTGCCAGCAGCTTGCTAGCGGGGGACAATGAGCAGTTCTTC; CDR3 protein: CASSLLAGDNEQFF
clone size: few; V gene: TRBV5-1; J gene: TRBJ2-3; D gene: -; CDR3 DNA: TGCGCCAGCAGCCCCTCCAATGCGGGGCGGGGAGATACGCAGTATTTT; CDR3 protein: CASSPSNAGRGDTQYF
clone size: -; V gene: TRBV5-1; J gene: TRBJ2-5; D gene: TRBD2; CDR3 DNA: TGCGCCAGCAGTTCGACGGGGGGTGCCCAAGAGACCCAGTACTTC; CDR3 protein: CASSSTGGAQETQYF
clone size: -; V gene: TRBV19; J gene: TRBJ1-2; D gene: TRBD1; CDR3 DNA: TGTGCCAGTAGTCCTCGGACAGGGAAACTTAACTATGGCTACACCTTC; CDR3 protein: CASSPRTGKLNYGYTF
clone size: -; V gene: TRBV5-1; J gene: TRBJ1-5; D gene: -; CDR3 DNA: TGCGCCAGCAGCTTGTCAGGGCTTGGCAATCAGCCCCAGCATTTT; CDR3 protein: CASSLSGLGNQPQHF